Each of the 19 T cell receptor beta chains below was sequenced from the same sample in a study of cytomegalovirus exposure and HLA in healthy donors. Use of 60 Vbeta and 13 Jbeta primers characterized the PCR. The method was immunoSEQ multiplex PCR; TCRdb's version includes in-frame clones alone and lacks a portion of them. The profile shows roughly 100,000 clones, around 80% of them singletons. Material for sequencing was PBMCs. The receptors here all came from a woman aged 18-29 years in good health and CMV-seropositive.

CDR3 residues: CASSQGTSGAGEQYF. The CDR3 bases are TGTGCCAGCAGCCAAGGGACTAGCGGGGCCGGCGAGCAGTACTTC. The rearrangement uses TRBV4-2 and TRBJ2-7, with 12 bases identical to TRBD2. The V gene's germline CDR1 is LGHNA and CDR2 YNFKEQ. V was pared by 1 base and J by 6 bases, with 4 bases of the junction left unmatched. The CDR3 loop spans 15 amino acids.

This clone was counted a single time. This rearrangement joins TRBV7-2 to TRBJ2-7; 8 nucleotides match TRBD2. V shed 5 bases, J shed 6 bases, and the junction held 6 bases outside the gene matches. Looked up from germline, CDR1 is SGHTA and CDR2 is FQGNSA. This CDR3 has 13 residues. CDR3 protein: CASSLGLVAEQYF. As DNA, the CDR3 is TGTGCCAGCAGCCTGGGACTAGTGGCCGAGCAGTACTTC.

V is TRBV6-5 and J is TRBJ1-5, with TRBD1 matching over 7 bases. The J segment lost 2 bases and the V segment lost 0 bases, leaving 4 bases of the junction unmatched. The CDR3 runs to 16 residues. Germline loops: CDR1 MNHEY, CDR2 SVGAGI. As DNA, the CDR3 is TGTGCCAGCAGTTACTCATCCACAGGGGGCAATCAGCCCCAGCATTTT. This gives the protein CASSYSSTGGNQPQHF.

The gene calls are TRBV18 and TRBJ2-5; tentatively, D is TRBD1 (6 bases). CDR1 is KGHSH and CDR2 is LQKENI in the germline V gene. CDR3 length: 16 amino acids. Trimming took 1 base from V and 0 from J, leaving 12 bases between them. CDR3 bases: TGTGCCAGCTCACCACAAACAGGGCTCTACCAAGAGACCCAGTACTTC. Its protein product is CASSPQTGLYQETQYF.

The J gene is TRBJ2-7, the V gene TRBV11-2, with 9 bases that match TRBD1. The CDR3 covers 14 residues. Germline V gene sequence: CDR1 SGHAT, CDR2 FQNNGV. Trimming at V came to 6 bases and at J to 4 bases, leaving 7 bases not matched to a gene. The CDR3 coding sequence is TGTGCCAGCAGAAGCATGACAGGGGGATACGAGCAGTACTTC. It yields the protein CASRSMTGGYEQYF.

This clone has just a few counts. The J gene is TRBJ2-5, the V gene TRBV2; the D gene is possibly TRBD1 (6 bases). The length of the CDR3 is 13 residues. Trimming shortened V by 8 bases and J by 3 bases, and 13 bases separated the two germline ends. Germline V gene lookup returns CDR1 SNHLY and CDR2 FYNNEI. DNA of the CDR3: TGTGCCAGCCGCAGGGGCCCTAAAGAGACCCAGTACTTC. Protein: CASRRGPKETQYF.

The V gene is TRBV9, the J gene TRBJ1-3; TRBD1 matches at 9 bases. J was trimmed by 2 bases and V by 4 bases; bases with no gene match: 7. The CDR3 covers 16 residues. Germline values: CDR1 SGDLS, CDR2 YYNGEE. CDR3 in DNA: TGTGCCAGCAGCCCCTACAGGGGGCTGACTGGAAACACCATATATTTT. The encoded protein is CASSPYRGLTGNTIYF.

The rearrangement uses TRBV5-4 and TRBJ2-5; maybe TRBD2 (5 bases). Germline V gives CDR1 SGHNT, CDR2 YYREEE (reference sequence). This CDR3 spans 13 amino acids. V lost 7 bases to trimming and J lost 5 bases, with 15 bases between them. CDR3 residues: CASGSGLGETQYF. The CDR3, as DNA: TGTGCCAGCGGTTCGGGATTAGGGGAGACCCAGTACTTC. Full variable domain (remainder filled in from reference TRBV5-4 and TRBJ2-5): ETGVTQSPTHLIKTRGQQVTLRCSSQSGHNTVSWYQQALGQGPQFIFQYYREEENGRGNFPPRFSGLQFPNYSSELNVNALELDDSALYLCASGSGLGETQYFGPGTRLLVL.

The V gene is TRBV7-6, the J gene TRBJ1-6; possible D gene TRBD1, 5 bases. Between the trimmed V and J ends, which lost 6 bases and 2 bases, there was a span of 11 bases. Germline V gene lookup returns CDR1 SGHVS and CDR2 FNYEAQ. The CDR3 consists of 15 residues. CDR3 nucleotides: TGTGCCAGCAGGCGGGGGAGGGCCTATAATTCACCCCTCCACTTT. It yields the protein CASRRGRAYNSPLHF.

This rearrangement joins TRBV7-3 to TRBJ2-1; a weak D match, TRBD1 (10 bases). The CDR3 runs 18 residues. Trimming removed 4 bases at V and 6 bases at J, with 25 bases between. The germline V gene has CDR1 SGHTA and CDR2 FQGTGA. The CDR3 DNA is TGTGCCAGCAGCTCGGGACAGGGGTGGCTAGCGGGAACCAATGAGCAGTTCTTC. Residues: CASSSGQGWLAGTNEQFF.

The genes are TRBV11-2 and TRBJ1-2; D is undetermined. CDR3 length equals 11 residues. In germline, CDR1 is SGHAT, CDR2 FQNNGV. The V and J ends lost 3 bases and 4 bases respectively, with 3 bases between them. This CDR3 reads CASSFIYGYTF. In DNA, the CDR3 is TGTGCCAGCAGCTTCATCTATGGCTACACCTTC.

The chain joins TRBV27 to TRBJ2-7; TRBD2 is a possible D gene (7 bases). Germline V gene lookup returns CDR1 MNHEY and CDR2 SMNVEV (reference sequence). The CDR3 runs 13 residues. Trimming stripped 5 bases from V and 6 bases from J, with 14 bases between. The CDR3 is CASSPPRGLEQYF. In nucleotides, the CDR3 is TGTGCCAGCAGTCCCCCGCGGGGGCTCGAGCAGTACTTC.

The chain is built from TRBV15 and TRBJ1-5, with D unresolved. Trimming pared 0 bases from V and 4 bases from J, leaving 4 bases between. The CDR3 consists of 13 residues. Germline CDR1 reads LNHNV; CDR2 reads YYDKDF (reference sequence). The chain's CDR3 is CATSRDMNQPQHF. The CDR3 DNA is TGTGCCACCAGCAGAGATATGAATCAGCCCCAGCATTTT.

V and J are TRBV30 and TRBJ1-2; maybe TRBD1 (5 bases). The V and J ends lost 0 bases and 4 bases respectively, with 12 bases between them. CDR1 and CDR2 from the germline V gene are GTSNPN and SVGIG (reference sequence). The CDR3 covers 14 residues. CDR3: CAWSVLREAYGYTF. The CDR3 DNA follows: TGTGCCTGGAGTGTACTCAGGGAGGCCTATGGCTACACCTTC.

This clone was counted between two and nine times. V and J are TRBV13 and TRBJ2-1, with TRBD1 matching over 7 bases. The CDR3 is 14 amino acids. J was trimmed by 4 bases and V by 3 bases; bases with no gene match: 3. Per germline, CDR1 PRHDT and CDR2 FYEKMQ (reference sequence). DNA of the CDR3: TGTGCCAGCAGCTTCGGACAGGATTACAATGAGCAGTTCTTC. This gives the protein CASSFGQDYNEQFF.

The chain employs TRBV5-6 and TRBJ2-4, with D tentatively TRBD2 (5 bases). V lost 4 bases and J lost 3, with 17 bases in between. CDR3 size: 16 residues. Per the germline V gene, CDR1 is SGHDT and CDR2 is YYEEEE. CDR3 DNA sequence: TGTGCCAGCAGCGGCTTACAAGCGGTGGACAAAAACATTCAGTACTTC. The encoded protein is CASSGLQAVDKNIQYF.

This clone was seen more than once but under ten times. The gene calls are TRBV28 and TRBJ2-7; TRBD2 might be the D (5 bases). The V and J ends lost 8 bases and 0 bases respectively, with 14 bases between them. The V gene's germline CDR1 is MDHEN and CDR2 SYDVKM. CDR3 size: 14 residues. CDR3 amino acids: CASHRTGSSYEQYF. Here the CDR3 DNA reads TGTGCCAGCCATCGTACGGGGAGCTCCTACGAGCAGTACTTC.

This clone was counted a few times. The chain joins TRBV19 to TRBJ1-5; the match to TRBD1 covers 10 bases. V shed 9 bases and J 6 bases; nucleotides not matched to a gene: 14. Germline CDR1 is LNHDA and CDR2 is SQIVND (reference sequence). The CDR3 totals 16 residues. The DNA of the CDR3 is TGTGCCAGACGACTCCGGGACAGGGGCCCGGGTCAGCCCCAGCATTTT. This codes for CARRLRDRGPGQPQHF.

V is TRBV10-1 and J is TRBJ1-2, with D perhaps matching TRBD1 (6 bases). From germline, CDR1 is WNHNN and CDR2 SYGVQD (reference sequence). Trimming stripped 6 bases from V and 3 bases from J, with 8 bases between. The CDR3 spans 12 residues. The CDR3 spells CASSRTDYGYTF. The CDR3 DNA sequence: TGCGCCAGCAGCCGGACAGACTATGGCTACACCTTC.